Sequencing of this T cell receptor beta chain was carried out in a study of blood T cell repertoires in COVID-19. The method was immunoSEQ multiplex PCR; TCRdb's version includes in-frame clones alone and lacks a portion of them. The repertoire consists of a few hundred thousand clones, with around nine tenths occurring once and the leading ten covering roughly 5.6%. This CDR3 comprises 16 residues. Losses at the gene ends were 0 bases for V and 7 bases for J; bases not matched to a gene: 9. Germline assignment: CDR1 SGHRS and CDR2 YFSETQ. This clonotype was obtained from a woman in her fifties or sixties with COVID-19, enrolled during active disease. Specimen: peripheral blood. J is TRBJ2-1 and V is TRBV5-1, with 8 bases identical to TRBD2. The CDR3: CASSLVGGAQRNEQFF. The CDR3 coding sequence is TGCGCCAGCAGCTTGGTCGGGGGGGCGCAGAGGAATGAGCAGTTCTTC.